A single sample gave rise to the 19 T cell receptor beta chains below, sequenced in a study of shared clonotypes between healthy human individuals. Using immunoSEQ multiplex PCR, the repertoire was profiled, and TCRdb retains in-frame clones only, with some absent. The table has over a million clones, roughly 74% seen once; the top ten hold approximately 0.5%. The sequencing input was memory CD4+ T cells from PBMCs. Described subset: CD45RA-negative fraction. These receptors all stem from a man between 18 and 29 years old in good health. Some clones in this sample may be carry-over from other donors' samples.

This clone was observed a handful of times. This sequence joins TRBV5-4 and TRBJ2-1, with 11 nucleotides matching TRBD2. CDR1 SGHNT and CDR2 YYREEE come from the germline V gene (reference sequence). V trimming: 4 bases; J trimming: 8 bases; junction bases outside the gene matches: 11. CDR3 size: 16 residues. In DNA, the CDR3 is TGTGCCAGCAGCCTTACGACTAGCGGGATAGTGCATGAGCAGTTCTTC. It codes for CASSLTTSGIVHEQFF.

The V gene is TRBV13, the J gene TRBJ2-7; no definite D call. V lost 5 bases, J lost 4 bases, and 15 bases lay in between. Germline values: CDR1 PRHDT, CDR2 FYEKMQ (reference sequence). The CDR3 sequence is 14 residues long. DNA for the CDR3: TGTGCCAGCAGCCCAAGGCCGTATACTTACGAGCAGTACTTC. This encodes CASSPRPYTYEQYF.

This clone was seen only once. This sequence joins TRBV28 and TRBJ2-1; 13 nucleotides match TRBD2. V shed 8 bases, J shed 7 bases, and the junction held 14 bases outside the gene matches. Looked up from germline, CDR1 is MDHEN and CDR2 is SYDVKM. The CDR3 runs to 17 residues. The CDR3 DNA follows: TGTGCCAGCTGGGCCCGACTAGCGGGAGGCACGGGGAATGAGCAGTTCTTC. Protein product: CASWARLAGGTGNEQFF.

Turning to this clone: Other DNA sequences in this specimen translate into the identical CDR3. This rearrangement joins TRBV5-6 to TRBJ1-3; D is uncertain. Trimming shortened V by 4 bases and J by 4 bases, and 9 bases separated the two germline ends. Germline V gene data show CDR1 as SGHDT and CDR2 as YYEEEE. CDR3 length: 13 amino acids. The CDR3 DNA reads TGTGCCAGCAGCCTAGGATCGGGAAACACCATATATTTT. Translating gives CASSLGSGNTIYF.

This clone occurred once. J is TRBJ1-2 and V is TRBV7-3; 8 bases are shared with TRBD1. Unmatched junction bases numbered 9, after V lost 5 bases and J lost 4 bases. CDR1 and CDR2 (germline): SGHTA, FQGTGA. This CDR3 contains 15 residues. This chain's CDR3 is CASSAQTGAAYGYTF. CDR3 sequence (DNA): TGTGCCAGCAGCGCACAGACAGGGGCGGCCTATGGCTACACCTTC.

CDR3 sequence (DNA): TGTGCCACCAGCAGAGGACCGGAGACCCAGTACTTC. Its protein is CATSRGPETQYF. This chain uses TRBV15 with TRBJ2-5; D is ambiguous. Germline V CDR1 and CDR2: LNHNV, YYDKDF (reference sequence). V lost 1 base to trimming and J lost 5 bases, with 5 bases between them. The CDR3 totals 12 residues.

V gene TRBV6-4 combines with J gene TRBJ2-7, with D perhaps TRBD2 (6 bases). V lost 6 bases and J 0 bases, leaving 12 bases between the germline ends. CDR3 length: 14 amino acids. Germline V gene data show CDR1 as MRHNA and CDR2 as SNTAGT. The CDR3 DNA reads TGTGCCAGCAGGCAGGGAGGTGGCTCCTACGAGCAGTACTTC. Protein product: CASRQGGGSYEQYF.

The V call is TRBV7-3, the J call TRBJ2-5; a weak D match, TRBD1 (5 bases). Germline CDR1 reads SGHTA; CDR2 reads FQGTGA. V lost 3 bases and J 4 bases, leaving 9 bases between the germline ends. The CDR3 contains 13 residues. The CDR3 region has the DNA TGTGCCAGCAGCTTGGCAGGGCCAGAGACCCAGTACTTC. This translates into CASSLAGPETQYF. The variable domain in full, with the rest retrieved from reference TRBV7-3 and TRBJ2-5, is GAGVSQTPSNKVTEKGKYVELRCDPISGHTALYWYRQSLGQGPEFLIYFQGTGAADDSGLPNDRFFAVRPEGSVSTLKIQRTERGDSAVYLCASSLAGPETQYFGPGTRLLVL.

The genes are TRBV5-1 and TRBJ1-3, with D perhaps matching TRBD1 (5 bases). The V gene's germline CDR1 is SGHRS and CDR2 YFSETQ. Trimming left V 7 bases short and J 6 bases short, with 11 bases between. The CDR3 consists of 12 residues. CDR3 in DNA: TGCGCCAGCGGGGGGTACGAAAACACCATATATTTT. This codes for CASGGYENTIYF.

This clone was seen a single time. The J gene is TRBJ2-7, the V gene TRBV2, with D possibly matching TRBD2 (5 bases). The CDR3 consists of 14 residues. Germline assignment: CDR1 SNHLY and CDR2 FYNNEI. Trimming took 7 bases from V and 0 from J, leaving 13 bases between them. CDR3 nucleotide sequence: TGTGCCAGCATTAGAAGGGAGATCTCCTACGAGCAGTACTTC. It specifies CASIRREISYEQYF.

This clone was recorded once. This chain links TRBV9 with TRBJ2-1, with 10 bases that match TRBD2. Trimming removed 2 bases from V and 7 bases from J; junction bases left unmatched: 3. Germline lookup yields CDR1 SGDLS and CDR2 YYNGEE. CDR3 length equals 14 residues. For the CDR3, the DNA is TGTGCCAGCAGCGTGTTGACTAGCGGGAATGAGCAGTTCTTC. Translation: CASSVLTSGNEQFF.

The V and J genes are TRBV11-2 and TRBJ2-3, with 8 bases lining up with TRBD2. CDR3 length equals 13 residues. With 2 bases clipped from V and 6 bases from J, the junction kept 1 base outside the gene matches. CDR1 is SGHAT, CDR2 FQNNGV, per germline. The CDR3 DNA sequence: TGTGCCAGCAGCTTACGGGGGGGCGATACGCAGTATTTT. It specifies CASSLRGGDTQYF.

The chain recombines TRBV10-3 with TRBJ2-5; weak D call: TRBD1 (5 bases). CDR3 size: 13 residues. V was clipped by 11 bases and J by 1 base, with 14 bases between them. The V gene's germline CDR1 is ENHRY and CDR2 SYGVKD. For the CDR3, the DNA is TGTGCCGGGGCCCGGCAGGTCCAAGAGACCCAGTACTTC. It yields the protein CAGARQVQETQYF.

The rearrangement joins TRBV5-1 to TRBJ1-1; a weak D match, TRBD1 (5 bases). CDR1 SGHRS and CDR2 YFSETQ come from the germline V gene. The CDR3 contains 15 residues. V shed 0 bases and J shed 1 base, with 10 bases lying between them. The CDR3 region is CASSLAAGRNTEAFF. The CDR3 DNA follows: TGCGCCAGCAGCTTGGCCGCAGGGAGGAACACTGAAGCTTTCTTT.

The table lists this clone with a count of one. V gene TRBV5-4 combines with J gene TRBJ2-7; TRBD1 matches at 11 bases. The CDR3 sequence is 15 residues long. Germline CDR1 and CDR2: SGHNT and YYREEE (reference sequence). The ends lost 4 bases at V and 6 bases at J; junction bases unmatched: 9. CDR3 region: CASSTREGQGGEQYF. CDR3 coding DNA: TGTGCCAGCAGCACCAGAGAGGGACAGGGGGGCGAGCAGTACTTC.

V and J are TRBV18 and TRBJ2-4; 10 positions match TRBD1. This CDR3 comprises 17 residues. Germline trimming cut 2 bases from V and 9 bases from J; bases unmatched to any gene: 13. Germline V lookup: CDR1 KGHSH, CDR2 LQKENI. This CDR3 is CASSPMGPGTGVAIQYF. CDR3 nucleotide sequence: TGTGCCAGCTCACCAATGGGTCCCGGGACAGGGGTGGCCATTCAGTACTTC.

The genes are TRBV6-6 and TRBJ2-7, with D possibly called TRBD1 or TRBD2 (5 bases each). The V gene's germline CDR1 is MNHNY and CDR2 SVGAGI (reference sequence). Deletions cut 7 bases from V and 6 bases from J, with 16 bases between. There are 13 residues in the CDR3. The CDR3 loop is CASTSPWGSEQYF. The CDR3 coding sequence is TGTGCCAGCACGTCACCGTGGGGGAGCGAGCAGTACTTC.

The table lists this clone with a count of one. The chain couples TRBV29-1 to TRBJ1-4; D is perhaps TRBD1 (6 bases). V dropped 6 bases and J dropped 3 bases, with 17 bases sitting between them. This CDR3 has 15 amino acids. The germline V gene encodes CDR1 SQVTM and CDR2 ANQGSEA. The CDR3: CSVAAGGQANEKLFF. In DNA, the CDR3 is TGCAGCGTGGCGGCGGGGGGGCAAGCTAATGAAAAACTGTTTTTT.

The chain employs TRBV9 and TRBJ2-1; D not resolved. Germline values: CDR1 SGDLS, CDR2 YYNGEE. V was cut by 3 bases and J by 9 bases, with 13 bases left in between. The CDR3 extends over 13 amino acids. The CDR3 reads CASSGGGRTEQFF. The DNA of the CDR3 is TGTGCCAGCAGCGGAGGTGGTAGGACTGAGCAGTTCTTC.